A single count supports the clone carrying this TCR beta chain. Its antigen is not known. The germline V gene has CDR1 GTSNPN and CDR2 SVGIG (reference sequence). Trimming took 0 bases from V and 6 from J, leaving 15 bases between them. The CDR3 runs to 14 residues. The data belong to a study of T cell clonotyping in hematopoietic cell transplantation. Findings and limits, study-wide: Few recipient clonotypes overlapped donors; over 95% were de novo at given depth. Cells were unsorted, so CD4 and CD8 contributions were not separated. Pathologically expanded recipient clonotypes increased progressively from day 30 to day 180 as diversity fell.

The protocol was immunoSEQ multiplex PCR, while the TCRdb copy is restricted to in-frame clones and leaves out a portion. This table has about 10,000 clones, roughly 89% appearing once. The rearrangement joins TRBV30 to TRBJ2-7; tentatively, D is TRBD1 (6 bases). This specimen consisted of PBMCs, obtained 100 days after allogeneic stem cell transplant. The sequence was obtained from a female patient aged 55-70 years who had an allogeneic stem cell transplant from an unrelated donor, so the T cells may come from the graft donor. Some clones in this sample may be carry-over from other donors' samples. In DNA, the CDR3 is TGTGCCTGGAGTGTAGGCAGGGACATCCTCGAGCAGTACTTC. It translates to CAWSVGRDILEQYF.